This T cell receptor (beta chain) was obtained from a study of blood T cell repertoires in COVID-19. Study-wide context: Acute-phase and convalescent COVID-19 samples originated in the United States, Italy and Spain.

Generated by immunoSEQ multiplex PCR, the TCRdb table keeps only in-frame clones and is missing some. The sample lists about 180,000 clones, roughly 78% occurring once. Trimming took 0 bases from V and 5 from J, leaving 12 bases between them. This CDR3 is 14 amino acids long. Germline loops: CDR1 SGHDT, CDR2 YYEEEE. The chain joins TRBV5-6 to TRBJ2-7; D is undetermined. This TCR came from a man between 65 and 79 years old with active or convalescent COVID-19. The specimen sequenced was peripheral blood. The CDR3 spells CASSLAGTAHEQYF. The CDR3 bases are TGTGCCAGCAGCTTGGCAGGCACTGCCCACGAGCAGTACTTC.